This section outlines one TCR beta chain sequence together with its context. TCRdb's table, derived via immunoSEQ multiplex PCR, lists solely in-frame clones and lacks some. The table has hundreds of thousands of clones, approximately 89% seen once; the top ten hold around 1.2%. This sample was taken from a study of blood T cell repertoires in COVID-19. CDR3 length: 15 amino acids. Germline V gives CDR1 SNHLY, CDR2 FYNNEI. V trimming: 6 bases; J trimming: 4 bases; junction bases outside the gene matches: 6. This TCR was sampled from a woman aged 40 to 49 with acute COVID-19. Sequencing was done on a sample of PBMCs or T cells enriched from blood (not recorded which). The chain combines TRBV2 with TRBJ2-2; 9 bases are shared with TRBD1. CDR3 region: CASRPGTGITGELFF. The CDR3 DNA follows: TGTGCCAGCAGACCCGGGACAGGGATCACCGGGGAGCTGTTTTTT.